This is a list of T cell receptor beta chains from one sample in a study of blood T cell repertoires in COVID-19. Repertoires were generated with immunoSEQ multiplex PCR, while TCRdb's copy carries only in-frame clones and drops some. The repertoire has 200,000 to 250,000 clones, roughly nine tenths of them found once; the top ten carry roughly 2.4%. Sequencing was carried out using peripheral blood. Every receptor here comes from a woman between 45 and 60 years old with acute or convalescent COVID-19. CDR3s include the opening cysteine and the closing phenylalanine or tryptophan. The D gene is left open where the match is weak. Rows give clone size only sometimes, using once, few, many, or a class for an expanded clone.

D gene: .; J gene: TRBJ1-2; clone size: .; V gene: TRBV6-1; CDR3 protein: CASSDLRQGYYGYTF; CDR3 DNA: TGTGCCAGCAGTGATTTGAGGCAGGGCTACTATGGCTACACCTTC
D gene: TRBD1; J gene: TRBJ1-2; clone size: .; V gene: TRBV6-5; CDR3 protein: CASSRLTGWDYGYTF; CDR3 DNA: TGTGCCAGCAGTCGACTGACAGGGTGGGACTATGGCTACACCTTC
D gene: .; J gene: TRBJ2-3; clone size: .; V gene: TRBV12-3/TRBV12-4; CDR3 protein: CASSRGTDTQYF; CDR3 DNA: TGTGCCAGCAGTAGAGGCACAGATACGCAGTATTTT
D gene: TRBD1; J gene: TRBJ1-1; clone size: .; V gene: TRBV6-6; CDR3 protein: CASRDRRDTEAFF; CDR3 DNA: TGTGCCAGTAGGGACAGGAGGGACACTGAAGCTTTCTTT
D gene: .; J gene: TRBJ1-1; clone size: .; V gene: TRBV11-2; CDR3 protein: CASSLVLDLARTF; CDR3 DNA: TGTGCCAGCAGCTTAGTGCTAGACCTGGCGCGAACCTTT
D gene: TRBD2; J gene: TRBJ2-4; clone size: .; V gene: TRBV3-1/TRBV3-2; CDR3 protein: CASSPSGGQNIQYF; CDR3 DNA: TGTGCCAGCAGCCCGTCGGGGGGGCAAAACATTCAGTACTTC
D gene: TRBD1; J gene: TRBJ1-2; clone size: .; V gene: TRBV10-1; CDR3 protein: CATTTGQTNYGYTF; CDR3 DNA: TGCGCCACCACCACGGGACAGACTAACTATGGCTACACCTTC
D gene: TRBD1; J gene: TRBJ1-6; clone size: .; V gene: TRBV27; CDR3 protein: CASRALLGQGNSPLHF; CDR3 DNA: TGTGCCAGCAGGGCCCTACTGGGACAGGGGAATTCACCCCTCCACTTT
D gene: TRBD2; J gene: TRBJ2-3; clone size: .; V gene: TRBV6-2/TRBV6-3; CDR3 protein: CASSPGGGAIDTQYF; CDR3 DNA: TGTGCCAGCAGCCCCGGCGGGGGGGCAATAGATACGCAGTATTTT
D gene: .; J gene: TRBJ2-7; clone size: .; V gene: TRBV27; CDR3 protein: CASSLRGRYEQYF; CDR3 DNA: TGTGCCAGCAGTTTGCGGGGTAGGTACGAGCAGTACTTC
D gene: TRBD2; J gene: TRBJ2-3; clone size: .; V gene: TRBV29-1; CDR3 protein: CSVEDPRRGKADTQYF; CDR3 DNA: TGCAGCGTTGAGGACCCCCGGCGGGGGAAGGCAGATACGCAGTATTTT
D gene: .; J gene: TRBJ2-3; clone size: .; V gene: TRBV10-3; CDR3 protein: CAISELLRTASTDTQYF; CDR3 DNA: TGTGCCATCAGTGAGTTGTTGAGGACAGCTAGCACAGATACGCAGTATTTT
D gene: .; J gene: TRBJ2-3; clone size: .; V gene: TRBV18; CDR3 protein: CASSQGLSTDTQYF; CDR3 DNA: TGTGCCAGCTCACAGGGACTCAGCACAGATACGCAGTATTTT
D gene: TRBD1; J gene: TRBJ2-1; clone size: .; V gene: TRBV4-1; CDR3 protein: CASKRTGNNEQFF; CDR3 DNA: TGCGCCAGCAAAAGGACAGGGAACAATGAGCAGTTCTTC
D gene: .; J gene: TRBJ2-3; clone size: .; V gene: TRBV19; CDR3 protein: CASSSHGRDSTDTQYF; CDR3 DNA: TGTGCCAGTTCCTCTCACGGGAGAGACAGCACAGATACGCAGTATTTT
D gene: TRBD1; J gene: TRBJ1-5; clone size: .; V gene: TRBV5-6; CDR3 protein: CASSLGQGGQPQHF; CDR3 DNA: TGTGCCAGCAGCTTAGGACAGGGAGGGCAGCCCCAGCATTTT
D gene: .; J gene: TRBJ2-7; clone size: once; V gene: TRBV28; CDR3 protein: CASQDSRQVIYEQYF; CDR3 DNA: TGTGCCAGCCAAGATTCCAGACAAGTGATCTACGAGCAGTACTTC
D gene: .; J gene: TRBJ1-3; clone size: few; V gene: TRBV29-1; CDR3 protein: CSAGGAGNTIYF; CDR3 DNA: TGCAGTGCCGGGGGGGCTGGAAACACCATATATTTT